This T cell receptor (beta chain) was captured by sequencing in a study of Ad26.COV2.S vaccination and SARS-CoV-2 variants. The germline V and J ends were trimmed by 7 bases and 4 bases, with 16 bases remaining between them. Germline V lookup: CDR1 GTSNPN, CDR2 SVGIG (reference sequence). The CDR3 is made up of 13 amino acids. Generated by immunoSEQ multiplex PCR, the TCRdb table keeps only in-frame clones and is missing some. This sample has about 350,000 clones, with around nine tenths found just once. The sample's treatment: roughly 19 received Ad26.COV2.S at low or high dose, single or two shots; several received placebo; per-sample allocation not given. It was on day 63 after the first vaccine or placebo injection that samples were taken.

The rearrangement joins TRBV30 to TRBJ1-2; no firm D call. This clonotype was obtained from a person aged 18-60 years who received the Ad26.COV2.S COVID-19 vaccine or a placebo. Material: peripheral blood, obtained in a trial of Ad26.COV2.S vaccine versus placebo. The CDR3 coding sequence is TGTGCCTTTCTAGGCAAGGCGGGCTATGGCTACACCTTC. Translation: CAFLGKAGYGYTF.